The clone carrying this TCR beta chain was picked up a small number of times. The data were taken from a study of beta chain features in type 1 diabetes. The germline V gene has CDR1 SEHNR and CDR2 FQNEAQ (reference sequence). The CDR3 covers 16 residues. Trimming removed 6 bases at V and 0 bases at J, with 15 bases between. Reverse transcribing all isolated RNA meant expressed TCRB transcripts were sequenced. Method: immunoSEQ multiplex PCR; TCRdb's copy keeps in-frame clones and lacks some. The sample has 250,000 or so clones, around 68% seen once. This rearrangement joins TRBV7-9 to TRBJ2-1; tentative D call: TRBD1 (5 bases). Sequencing input: naive CD4+ T cells from blood. This sequence was found in a man younger than 40 in good health. CDR3 loop: CASRGREPRSYNEQFF. CDR3 DNA sequence: TGTGCCAGCAGAGGCAGGGAACCGCGCTCCTACAATGAGCAGTTCTTC.